This TCR beta chain derives from a study of blood T cell repertoires in COVID-19. Study-wide background: PBMCs, B-cell-depleted T cells, or T cells provided the cDNA or gDNA that made up the material.

Original analysis: For nucleated cells, counts were estimated from reference gene primer amplification. Here immunoSEQ multiplex PCR was the method, and the copy in TCRdb shows in-frame clones only, minus some. V and J calls plus clone size are reproduced from that table; the DNA served to infer D and trimming. The sample carries some 200,000 clones, 87% recorded once. Residents of approximately 25 US areas, aged about 18 to 89 years, made up the participants. Either two negative PCRs, clearance, or symptom resolution qualified Cohort 3 donors as recovered. Trimming pared 0 bases from V and 6 bases from J, leaving 7 bases between. The CDR3 consists of 13 residues. The germline CDR1 and CDR2 sequences are SGHDT and YYEEEE.

This sequence joins TRBV5-6 and TRBJ1-5, with D tentatively TRBD1 (5 bases). This sequence was found in a woman in her twenties or thirties who had recovered from COVID-19. The specimen was PBMCs or T cells enriched from blood (not recorded which). The DNA of the CDR3 is TGTGCCAGCAGCTTGGCCGGGGGTCAGCCCCAGCATTTT. Its protein is CASSLAGGQPQHF.